These T cell receptor beta chains were read from a single sample in a study of cytomegalovirus exposure and HLA in healthy donors. Generated by immunoSEQ multiplex PCR, the TCRdb table keeps only in-frame clones and is missing some. Counted here are around 200,000 clones, about two thirds occurring once; the ten biggest clones make up approximately 2.5%. The specimen sequenced was PBMCs. The receptors were sampled from a middle-aged man in good health and CMV-seropositive. The CDR3 runs from the conserved cysteine through the conserved F or W.

TRBV9	TRBJ2-3	CASSVGGAGTDTQYF
TRBV19	TRBJ1-5	CASSISLGAFNQPQHF
TRBV4-1	TRBJ1-2	CASSHDREARGYTF
TRBV6-1	TRBJ1-1	CASGTGGWVNTEAFF
TRBV9	TRBJ2-3	CASSSRAGADTQYF
TRBV4-2	TRBJ2-3	CASSLRQGETDTQYF
TRBV10-2	TRBJ1-2	CASSEGSPYGYTF
TRBV2	TRBJ2-7	CASSVTASYEQYF
TRBV11-2	TRBJ2-3	CASSLDPAGYGYF
TRBV11-2	TRBJ1-3	CASSLRGIGNTIYF
TRBV5-1	TRBJ2-3	CASSLGSGGATDTQYF
TRBV7-6	TRBJ1-3	CASSPQGTIGNTIYF
TRBV10-3	TRBJ2-1	CAISDAVRHEQFF
TRBV4-1	TRBJ2-7	CASSQSTGDYEQYF
TRBV5-4	TRBJ1-1	CASSLEQGANEAFF
TRBV7-6	TRBJ2-1	CASSLGLQGAREQFF
TRBV7-9	TRBJ1-2	CASSSGLYGYTF
TRBV11-2	TRBJ2-7	CASSFSRGYEQYF
TRBV5-1	TRBJ2-3	CASSLRGGTDTQYF
TRBV5-1	TRBJ1-1	CASTSRTGQGEAFF
TRBV6-1	TRBJ1-2	CASSGRRTNYGYTF
TRBV28	TRBJ2-5	CASSRPAIDGREYF
TRBV9	TRBJ2-2	CASTNRGSNTGELFF
TRBV10-1	TRBJ2-3	CASATSDTQYF
TRBV28	TRBJ2-7	CASSSAGTAFYEQYF
TRBV6-1	TRBJ2-7	CASSGQFYEQYF
TRBV7-9	TRBJ2-7	CASSSGGGDEQYF
TRBV6-5	TRBJ1-5	CASSEHGNQPQHF
TRBV6-5	TRBJ1-3	CASRRGNTIYF
TRBV4-1	TRBJ1-1	CASSTPSYGETEAFF
TRBV28	TRBJ1-2	CASIPVDRVDGYTF
TRBV6-1	TRBJ1-2	CASTPGQGALGYTF
TRBV6-5	TRBJ2-1	CASSYGGVEQFF
TRBV11-3	TRBJ2-3	CASSFKQISGVGGDTQYF
TRBV5-4	TRBJ2-3	CASSNQAGTRTDTQYF
TRBV5-4	TRBJ1-3	CASSLLPGNTIYF
TRBV2	TRBJ1-2	CASSSSFRNYGYTF
TRBV13	TRBJ2-5	CASSLWTARETQYF
TRBV6-1	TRBJ2-5	CASSATGVGETQYF
TRBV7-2	TRBJ1-6	CASSSSGTDNSPLHF
TRBV9	TRBJ2-7	CASSPPDRPYEQYF
TRBV7-2	TRBJ1-2	CASSTGRVVGYTF
TRBV10-3	TRBJ1-2	CAISESGQFYGYTF
TRBV4-1	TRBJ1-2	CASSQTGGYGYTF
TRBV27	TRBJ2-1	CASSMGVTGINEQFF